Listed below are T cell receptor beta chains from one sample, sequenced in a study of PD-1 blockade in classical Hodgkin lymphoma. Clones were sequenced by immunoSEQ multiplex PCR, and TCRdb holds only the in-frame ones, with some missing. The sample lists tens of thousands of clones, 85% to 90% occurring once. The source was peripheral blood mononuclear cells (PBMCs), collected at baseline. Receptors were obtained from a human donor with classical Hodgkin lymphoma. CDR3s include the opening cysteine and the closing phenylalanine or tryptophan. D genes are given only for firm matches. Not all rows give a size; the values are once, few, many and, for expanded clones, a class.

>-|TRBJ2-2|TRBV5-1|TRBD1
TGCGCCAGCAGCCCCCTCACCGGGACAGTGAGCACCGGGGAGCTGTTTTTT
CASSPLTGTVSTGELFF
>-|TRBJ2-5|TRBV5-1|-
TGCGCCAGCAGCCTCGGACTATCCCAAGAGACCCAGTACTTC
CASSLGLSQETQYF
>-|TRBJ1-4|TRBV2|-
TGTGCCAGAAAAATGAGTGGAACGGTCGAGGAAAAACTGTTTTTT
CARKMSGTVEEKLFF
>-|TRBJ1-1|TRBV5-1|-
TGCGCCAGCAGCGAAGGGGGGGCTGAAGCTTTCTTT
CASSEGGAEAFF
>-|TRBJ1-2|TRBV2|-
TGTGCCAGCAGTGAAGGGACCCGCTATGGCTACACCTTC
CASSEGTRYGYTF
>-|TRBJ2-5|TRBV14|TRBD1
TGTGCCAGCAGCGAGAGGACAGGAATCCAAGAGACCCAGTACTTC
CASSERTGIQETQYF
>-|TRBJ2-3|TRBV6-4|-
TGTGCCAGCAGTGACTTTTGGGGGGGGACACAGTATTTT
CASSDFWGGTQYF
>-|TRBJ2-7|TRBV7-8|-
TGTGCCAGCAGCTTGGGGGTATCCTACGAGCAGTACTTC
CASSLGVSYEQYF
>-|TRBJ1-6|TRBV19|TRBD1
TGTGCCAGTAGTACCCGGGACAGGGGCTCCCGAAATTCACCCCTCCACTTT
CASSTRDRGSRNSPLHF
>-|TRBJ2-5|TRBV5-1|-
TGCGCCAGCAGCTTGATCGCGGTTCAAGAGACCCAGTACTTC
CASSLIAVQETQYF
>-|TRBJ2-3|TRBV6-1|-
TGTGCCAGCAGTGAAGCGCTGGGGGGCAGAGATACGCAGTATTTT
CASSEALGGRDTQYF
>-|TRBJ2-5|TRBV6-5|TRBD2
TGTGCCAGCAGTTTCTCGCGGGGGGGGAGTCAAGAGACCCAGTACTTC
CASSFSRGGSQETQYF
>-|TRBJ2-7|TRBV27|-
TGTGCCAGCAGTCCAAAAGACAGGACGCTCTCCTACGAGCAGTACTTC
CASSPKDRTLSYEQYF
>once|TRBJ1-4|TRBV2|-
TGTGCCAGCAGTGAAGGCCCTACAAGGGAAAAACTGTTTTTT
CASSEGPTREKLFF
>-|TRBJ2-3|TRBV9|-
TGTGCCAGCAGCGGGGCCTTGGGACGTACAGATACGCAGTATTTT
CASSGALGRTDTQYF
>-|TRBJ2-1|TRBV29-1|TRBD2
TGCAGCGTATTTAGCGGGAGAGACAATGAGCAGTTCTTC
CSVFSGRDNEQFF
>-|TRBJ1-1|TRBV4-3|TRBD1
TGCGCCAGCAGCCAACCAACAGGGGGCCTCACTGAAGCTTTCTTT
CASSQPTGGLTEAFF
>-|TRBJ2-7|TRBV5-1|TRBD1
TGCGCCAGCAGCGTCGGGACAGGGGGCTCCTACGAGCAGTACTTC
CASSVGTGGSYEQYF
>-|TRBJ2-7|TRBV9|TRBD1
TGTGCCAGCAGCGTTGCACAGGGGGCGAACTACGAGCAGTACTTC
CASSVAQGANYEQYF
>-|TRBJ1-1|TRBV6-5|-
TGTGCCAGCAGTTACAACGACATAAACACTGAAGCTTTCTTT
CASSYNDINTEAFF
>-|TRBJ1-1|TRBV6-6|-
TGTGCCAGCATCCACGGTGGACAGCGCACTGAAGCTTTCTTT
CASIHGGQRTEAFF
>-|TRBJ2-1|TRBV13|-
TGTGCCAGCAGCGCGCACGGGAGTTCAATTCCCCTCAATGAGCAGTTCTTC
CASSAHGSSIPLNEQFF
>-|TRBJ1-1|TRBV30|TRBD1
TGTGCCTGGAGCAGGGGGCGCGGGACTGAAGCTTTCTTT
CAWSRGRGTEAFF
>-|TRBJ1-5|TRBV15|-
TGTGCCACCAGCAGAGGGGAGCTACCCAATCAGCCCCAGCATTTT
CATSRGELPNQPQHF
>-|TRBJ1-2|TRBV4-2|TRBD1
TGTGCCAGCAGCCAGGGGCTAGGACAGGGGTATGGCTACACCTTC
CASSQGLGQGYGYTF